Only a few counts were recorded for the clone carrying this TCR beta chain. Using unique molecular identifiers, the investigators prepared the TCRbeta library. TCRdb reprocessed the PCR reads via MiXCR and lists one record per CDR3 protein. The sample has some 300,000 distinct CDR3 sequences, over 9% seen once; the top ten hold around 2.4%. These data originate in a study of T-cell reconstitution after alpha-beta-depleted transplantation in children. The CDR3 length is 18 residues. CDR1 is SGHRS and CDR2 is YFSETQ in the germline V gene. J was trimmed by 7 bases and V by 2 bases; bases with no gene match: 15.

The chain is built from TRBV5-1 and TRBJ2-2; 9 bases fit TRBD2. This receptor was taken from a human donor who donated a stem cell graft to a child with acute lymphoblastic leukemia. The specimen was PBMCs from the stem cell graft donor, collected from the stem cell graft. The CDR3 coding sequence is TGCGCCAGCAGCTTTTACCGCGGCGCGGGAGGGCAGGACGGGGAGCTGTTTTTT. This encodes CASSFYRGAGGQDGELFF.